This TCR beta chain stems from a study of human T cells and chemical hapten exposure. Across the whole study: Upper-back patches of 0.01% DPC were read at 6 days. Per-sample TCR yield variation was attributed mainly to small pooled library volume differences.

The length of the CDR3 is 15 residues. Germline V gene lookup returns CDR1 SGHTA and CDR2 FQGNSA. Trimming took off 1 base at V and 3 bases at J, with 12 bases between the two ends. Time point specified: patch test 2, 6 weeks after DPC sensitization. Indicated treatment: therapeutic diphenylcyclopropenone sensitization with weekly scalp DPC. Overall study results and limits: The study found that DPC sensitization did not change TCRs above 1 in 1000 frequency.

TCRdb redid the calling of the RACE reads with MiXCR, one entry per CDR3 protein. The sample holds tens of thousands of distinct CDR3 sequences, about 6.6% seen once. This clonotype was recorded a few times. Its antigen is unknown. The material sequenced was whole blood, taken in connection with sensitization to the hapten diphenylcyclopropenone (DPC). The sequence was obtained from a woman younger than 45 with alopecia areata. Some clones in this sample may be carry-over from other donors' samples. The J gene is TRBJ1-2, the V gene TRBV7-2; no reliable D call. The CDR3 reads CASSLVSSYDYGYTF. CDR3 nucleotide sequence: TGTGCCAGCAGCTTAGTGAGCAGTTATGACTATGGCTACACCTTC.